This T cell receptor (beta chain) was identified during a study of shared clonotypes between healthy human individuals. Study-level results: Sampling was confined to blood; repertoires within tissues likely differ. Researchers found naive subsets generally carried larger estimated richness than memory subsets.

This clone was counted a single time. Antigen: not known. Naivety among CD8 cells was defined by CD45RO negativity and positive CCR7 selection, thereby excluding terminally differentiated effector memory CD45RA+ cells. The protocol was immunoSEQ multiplex PCR, while the TCRdb copy is restricted to in-frame clones and leaves out a portion. In the table there are about 1.9 million clones, around 95% of which are singletons. The CDR3 is 15 residues long. Germline values: CDR1 SGHRS, CDR2 YFSETQ. Trimming at V came to 3 bases and at J to 3 bases, leaving 4 bases not matched to a gene. The source is a man between 18 and 35 years old in good health. Some clones in this sample may be carry-over from other donors' samples. Sequencing was performed on naive CD8+ T cells from PBMCs. This chain links TRBV5-1 with TRBJ2-7; TRBD1 matches at 12 bases. CDR3 loop: CASSWGTGGFYEQYF. The CDR3 region has the DNA TGCGCCAGCAGCTGGGGGACAGGGGGCTTCTACGAGCAGTACTTC.